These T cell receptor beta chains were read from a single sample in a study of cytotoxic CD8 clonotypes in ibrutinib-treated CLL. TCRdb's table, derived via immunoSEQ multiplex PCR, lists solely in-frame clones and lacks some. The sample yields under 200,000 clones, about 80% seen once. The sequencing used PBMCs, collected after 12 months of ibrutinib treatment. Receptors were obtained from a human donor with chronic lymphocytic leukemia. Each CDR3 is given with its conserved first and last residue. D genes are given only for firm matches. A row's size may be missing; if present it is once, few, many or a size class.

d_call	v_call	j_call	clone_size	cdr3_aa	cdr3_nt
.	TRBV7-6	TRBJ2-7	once	CASSLAQDSSYEQYF	TGTGCCAGCAGCTTAGCGCAAGACAGCTCCTACGAGCAGTACTTC
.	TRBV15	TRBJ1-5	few	CATSRDRGLSQHF	TGTGCCACCAGCAGAGACCGGGGGTTGAGCCAGCATTTT
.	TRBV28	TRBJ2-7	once	CASRPQGLARKGRNEQYF	TGTGCCAGCAGGCCCCAGGGGCTAGCGAGAAAGGGTAGGAACGAGCAGTACTTC
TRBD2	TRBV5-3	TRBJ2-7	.	CARSFTLCLTSVLWYEQYF	TGTGCCAGAAGCTTTACTCTCTGCCTTACTAGCGTCCTTTGGTACGAGCAGTACTTC
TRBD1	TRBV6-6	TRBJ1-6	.	CASRSGQGSSPLHF	TGTGCCAGCAGGTCGGGACAGGGGAGTTCACCCCTCCACTTT
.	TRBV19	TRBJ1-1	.	CASSIQGKGNTEAFF	TGTGCCAGTAGTATCCAGGGAAAGGGGAACACTGAAGCTTTCTTT
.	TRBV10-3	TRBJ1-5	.	CAISDGRNSNQPQHF	TGTGCCATCAGTGACGGACGGAATAGCAATCAGCCCCAGCATTTT
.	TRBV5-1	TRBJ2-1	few	CASSDPDSYNEQFF	TGCGCCAGCAGCGATCCGGACAGCTACAATGAGCAGTTCTTC
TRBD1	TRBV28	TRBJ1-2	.	CASSQATGTHGYTF	TGTGCCAGCAGTCAGGCGACAGGGACTCATGGCTACACCTTC
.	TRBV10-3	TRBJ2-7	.	CAIRREKSSHEQYF	TGTGCCATCCGGCGGGAAAAGAGCTCGCACGAGCAGTACTTC
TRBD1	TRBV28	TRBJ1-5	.	CASSLRDRGGQPQHF	TGTGCCAGCAGTTTGCGGGACAGGGGAGGACAGCCCCAGCATTTT
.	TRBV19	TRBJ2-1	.	CASSTGRGNEQFF	TGTGCCAGTAGTACGGGCCGGGGGAATGAGCAGTTCTTC
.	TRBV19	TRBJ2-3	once	CASEDPRTDTQYF	TGTGCCAGTGAAGACCCCAGGACAGATACGCAGTATTTT
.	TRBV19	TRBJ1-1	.	CASSMLGNVNTEAFF	TGTGCCAGTAGTATGCTAGGGAACGTGAACACTGAAGCTTTCTTT
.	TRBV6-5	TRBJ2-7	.	CASILRGPGEQYF	TGTGCCAGTATCTTGAGGGGACCCGGGGAGCAGTACTTC
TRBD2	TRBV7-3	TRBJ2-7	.	CASSLLAGGLYEQYF	TGTGCCAGCAGCTTATTAGCGGGAGGCCTCTACGAGCAGTACTTC
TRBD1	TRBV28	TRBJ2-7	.	CASSRTGGAYEQYF	TGTGCCAGCAGCCGGACAGGGGGCGCTTACGAGCAGTACTTC
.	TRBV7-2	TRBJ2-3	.	CASSLLPSGTQYF	TGTGCCAGCAGCTTACTTCCCTCGGGTACGCAGTATTTT
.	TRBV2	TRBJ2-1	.	CASRGGTGRGEQFF	TGTGCCAGCAGAGGTGGGACGGGTAGGGGTGAGCAGTTCTTC
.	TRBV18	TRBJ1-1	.	CASSRQGGTEAFF	TGTGCCAGCTCACGGCAGGGTGGAACTGAAGCTTTCTTT
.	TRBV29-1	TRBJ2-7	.	CSVDRGGEQYF	TGCAGCGTTGATAGGGGAGGCGAGCAGTACTTC
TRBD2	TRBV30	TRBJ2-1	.	CAWSVLPLPLLAAGVHNEQFF	TGTGCCTGGAGTGTACTCCCCCTCCCACTTCTAGCGGCGGGTGTTCACAATGAGCAGTTCTTC
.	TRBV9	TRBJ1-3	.	CASSVAGTGNTIYF	TGTGCCAGCAGCGTAGCAGGGACGGGAAACACCATATATTTT
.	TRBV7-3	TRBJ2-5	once	CASSQGSHETQYF	TGTGCCAGCAGCCAAGGCTCCCACGAGACCCAGTACTTC
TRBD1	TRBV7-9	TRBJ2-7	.	CASSLAGQSYEQYF	TGTGCCAGCAGCTTAGCGGGACAGTCGTACGAGCAGTACTTC
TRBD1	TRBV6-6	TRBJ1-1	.	CASITDRGRDTEAFF	TGTGCCAGCATCACGGACAGGGGTCGGGACACTGAAGCTTTCTTT
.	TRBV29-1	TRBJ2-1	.	CSVEVRSYNEQFF	TGCAGCGTTGAGGTCCGCTCCTACAATGAGCAGTTCTTC
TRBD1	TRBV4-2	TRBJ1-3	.	CASSQEFGGQGTGNTIYF	TGTGCCAGCAGCCAAGAGTTTGGGGGACAGGGTACTGGAAACACCATATATTTT
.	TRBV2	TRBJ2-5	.	CASSLGGGLRETQYF	TGTGCCAGCAGCCTTGGGGGGGGGCTACGAGAGACCCAGTACTTC
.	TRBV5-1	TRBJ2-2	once	CASSLGDAPGELFF	TGCGCCAGCAGCCTCGGGGACGCCCCCGGGGAGCTGTTTTTT
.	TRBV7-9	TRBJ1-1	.	CASSRVYDFF	TGTGCCAGCAGCCGAGTGTACGATTTCTTT